One sample yielded the 10 T cell receptor beta chains listed below, sequenced in a study of control samples from healthy donors and cancer patients. Using immunoSEQ multiplex PCR, the repertoire was profiled, and TCRdb retains in-frame clones only, with some absent. Among roughly 81,000 clones listed, roughly 82% were seen once. Sequencing input: PBMCs. Receptor source: a man aged 55 to 70 with head and neck cancer.

This rearrangement joins TRBV3-1 (or the pseudogene TRBV3-2) to TRBJ1-2; TRBD1 matches at 9 bases. Germline V gives CDR1 LGHDT, CDR2 YNNKEL (reference sequence). The junction had 5 bases not matched to a gene; V was cut back by 3 bases and J by 6 bases. The length of the CDR3 is 14 residues. The CDR3, as DNA: TGTGCCAGCAGCCATCGCCGGGACAGGGATGGCTACACCTTC. Protein: CASSHRRDRDGYTF.

This chain joins TRBV5-1 and TRBJ2-5, with D uncertain. The V and J ends lost 5 bases and 0 bases respectively, with 5 bases between them. The CDR3 runs to 12 residues. CDR1 and CDR2 from the germline V gene are SGHRS and YFSETQ. The CDR3 here is CASRRDQETQYF. The CDR3 nucleotides read TGCGCCAGCAGGAGAGACCAAGAGACCCAGTACTTC.

In this sample, this clone turned up once. This chain connects TRBV27 to TRBJ1-5; D possibly corresponds to TRBD1 (6 bases). Germline assignment: CDR1 MNHEY and CDR2 SMNVEV (reference sequence). The CDR3 is made up of 12 amino acids. V lost 11 bases and J lost 9, with 17 bases in between. CDR3 in DNA: TGTGCCGTAGGGGGGGCTTCTAGGCCCCAGCATTTT. Translation: CAVGGASRPQHF.

This rearrangement joins TRBV9 to TRBJ1-1; D gene uncertain. V shed 0 bases and J shed 3 bases, with 6 bases lying between them. The germline V gene has CDR1 SGDLS and CDR2 YYNGEE. The length of the CDR3 is 13 residues. CDR3 protein: CASSVEAHTEAFF. In DNA, the CDR3 is TGTGCCAGCAGCGTAGAGGCCCACACTGAAGCTTTCTTT.

This sequence joins TRBV12-5 and TRBJ1-1; D remains ambiguous. In germline, CDR1 is LGHNT, CDR2 FRNRAP. V was trimmed by 5 bases and J by 0 bases, leaving 7 bases between them. The CDR3 sequence is 13 residues long. CDR3 in amino acids: CASGPGLNTEAFF. The CDR3 nucleotides are TGTGCTAGTGGTCCCGGGCTGAACACTGAAGCTTTCTTT.

CDR3: CASSIGDRFNGYTF. CDR3 DNA: TGTGCCAGTAGTATTGGGGACCGGTTTAATGGCTACACCTTC. This chain connects TRBV19 to TRBJ1-2, with D tentatively TRBD1 (5 bases). The V gene's germline CDR1 is LNHDA and CDR2 SQIVND (reference sequence). Trimming took 3 bases from V and 6 from J, leaving 14 bases between them. The CDR3 runs 14 residues.

The chain uses TRBV7-2 and TRBJ1-3, with 7 bases fitting TRBD1. The CDR3 has 17 residues. The V segment lost 4 bases and the J segment 0 bases; nucleotides outside the gene matches: 9. Germline CDR1 reads SGHTA; CDR2 reads FQGNSA. CDR3 residues: CASSSTGTANSGNTIYF. The CDR3 DNA reads as TGTGCCAGCAGCTCAACCGGGACAGCCAACTCTGGAAACACCATATATTTT. Based on the CDR3 plus reference TRBV7-2 and TRBJ1-3, the full variable domain is GAGVSQSPSNKVTEKGKDVELRCDPISGHTALYWYRQSLGQGLEFLIYFQGNSAPDKSGLPSDRFSAERTGGSVSTLTIQRTQQEDSAVYLCASSSTGTANSGNTIYFGEGSWLTVV.

The genes are TRBV4-2 and TRBJ2-1; possible D gene TRBD2, 6 bases. The CDR3 is made up of 14 amino acids. Trimming stripped 6 bases from V and 7 bases from J, with 16 bases between. The germline V gene encodes CDR1 LGHNA and CDR2 YNFKEQ. CDR3 coding DNA: TGTGCCAGCAGTCTACCGGGGAGGTCGAATGAGCAGTTCTTC. It codes for CASSLPGRSNEQFF.

J is TRBJ2-3 and V is TRBV7-2; D is undetermined. The CDR3 contains 13 residues. From germline, CDR1 is SGHTA and CDR2 FQGNSA. Deletions cut 4 bases from V and 3 bases from J, with 8 bases between. The CDR3 loop is CASSSGRTDTQYF. In DNA form, the CDR3 reads TGTGCCAGCAGCTCTGGCAGGACAGATACGCAGTATTTT.

The chain recombines TRBV29-1 with TRBJ2-2, with 7 bases fitting TRBD1. V lost 6 bases and J lost 1; bases outside the gene matches: 5. The CDR3 totals 14 residues. Germline V gene sequence: CDR1 SQVTM, CDR2 ANQGSEA. The CDR3 coding sequence is TGCAGCGTGGGCCGACAGGGGAACACCGGGGAGCTGTTTTTT. This sequence encodes CSVGRQGNTGELFF.